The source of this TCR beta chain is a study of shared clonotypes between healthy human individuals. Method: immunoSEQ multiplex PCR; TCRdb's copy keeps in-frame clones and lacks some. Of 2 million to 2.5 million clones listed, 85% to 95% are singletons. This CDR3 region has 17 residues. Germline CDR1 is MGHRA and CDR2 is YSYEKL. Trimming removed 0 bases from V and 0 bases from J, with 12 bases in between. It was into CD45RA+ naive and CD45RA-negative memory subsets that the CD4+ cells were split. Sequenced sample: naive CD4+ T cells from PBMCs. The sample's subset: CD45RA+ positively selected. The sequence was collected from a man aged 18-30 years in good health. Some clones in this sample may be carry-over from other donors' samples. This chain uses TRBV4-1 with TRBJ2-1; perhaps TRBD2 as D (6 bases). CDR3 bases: TGCGCCAGCAGCCAAGATCCAGCGGGTGACTCCTACAATGAGCAGTTCTTC. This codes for CASSQDPAGDSYNEQFF.